These 9 T cell receptor beta chains were all obtained from the same sample, sequenced in a study of vaccination effects on CD4 cells after COVID-19. Antigen specificity for these receptors is unknown. Measured with immunoSEQ multiplex PCR; TCRdb has only the in-frame clones, and not every one. The data hold around 21,000 clones, with 60% to 80% observed a single time. Viral peptide pools were used in the ViraFEST assay to expand antigen-specific CD4+ T cells, and sequencing came afterward. Cells that had been cultured for approximately ten days were the source of isolated CD4+ T cells. None of the vaccinated had previously contracted SARS-CoV-2, and their nucleocapsid antibodies tested negative. The sample was CD4+ T cells from PBMCs cultured with HCoV-NL63 spike peptides, taken before COVID-19 vaccination. These receptors all come from a human donor who received a COVID-19 vaccine.

The chain is built from TRBV5-1 and TRBJ2-4; TRBD2 matches 7 bases. The trim removed 2 bases at V and 0 bases at J, leaving 5 bases unmatched. Germline-derived CDR1 and CDR2 are SGHRS and YFSETQ. The CDR3 has 16 residues. The CDR3 region is CASSFGGGEAKNIQYF. DNA for the CDR3: TGCGCCAGCAGCTTCGGGGGAGGGGAAGCCAAAAACATTCAGTACTTC.

The V call is TRBV24-1, the J call TRBJ2-7, with 8 bases identical to TRBD1. Germline trimming cut 3 bases from V and 5 bases from J; bases unmatched to any gene: 5. Germline CDR1 KGHDR, CDR2 SFDVKD. The CDR3 spans 14 residues. CDR3 in DNA: TGTGCCACCAGTGATGGATCAGGGGGCCACGAGCAGTACTTC. Protein: CATSDGSGGHEQYF.

The chain joins TRBV4-1 to TRBJ2-5, with D possibly matching TRBD2 (5 bases). The V end lost 1 base, the J end lost 5 bases, and 14 bases lay between the germline ends. CDR3 length: 15 amino acids. The V gene's germline CDR1 is MGHRA and CDR2 YSYEKL. CDR3 DNA sequence: TGCGCCAGCAGCCAAGCGCGGACTGACGGGGAGACCCAGTACTTC. This gives the protein CASSQARTDGETQYF.

The chain employs TRBV23-1 and TRBJ2-1, with 7 bases matching TRBD1. TRBV23-1 is classed as an ORF, of uncertain function. This CDR3 contains 17 residues. The J segment lost 6 bases and the V segment lost 2 bases, leaving 13 bases of the junction unmatched. The CDR3 is CASSQSPRQGPVNEQFF. CDR3 nucleotides: TGCGCCAGCAGTCAAAGTCCAAGACAGGGTCCGGTCAATGAGCAGTTCTTC.

This clone was detected only a few times. This sequence joins TRBV6-4 and TRBJ2-1, with 9 bases that match TRBD2. V shed 4 bases and J 8 bases; nucleotides not matched to a gene: 9. The CDR3 is made up of 15 amino acids. The germline gives CDR1 MRHNA, CDR2 SNTAGT. CDR3 protein: CASSALAGRLDEQFF. Here the CDR3 DNA reads TGTGCCAGCAGTGCCCTAGCGGGACGTTTGGATGAGCAGTTCTTC.

The chain uses TRBV19 and TRBJ2-1, with TRBD2 matching over 12 bases. The CDR3 runs to 16 residues. J was trimmed by 4 bases and V by 6 bases; bases with no gene match: 7. Germline assignment: CDR1 LNHDA and CDR2 SQIVND (reference sequence). Written as DNA, the CDR3 is TGTGCCAGTAGCCGAAGGACTAGCGGGATATACAATGAGCAGTTCTTC. It codes for CASSRRTSGIYNEQFF.

This clone was found a few times. The chain joins TRBV7-9 to TRBJ1-2; 8 bases map to TRBD1. The V and J ends lost 6 bases and 8 bases, in that order; junction bases with no gene match: 11. Germline CDR1 SEHNR, CDR2 FQNEAQ (reference sequence). CDR3 length: 14 amino acids. The CDR3 region is CASRGRDRQKGYTF. The CDR3 bases are TGTGCCAGCAGGGGGAGGGACAGGCAGAAAGGCTACACCTTC.

This clone was found a few times. The chain has TRBV3-1 (or the pseudogene TRBV3-2) and TRBJ1-5; D might be TRBD1 (5 bases). From germline, CDR1 is LGHDT and CDR2 YNNKEL (reference sequence). Trimming cost V 2 bases and J 2 bases, with 16 bases left between them. CDR3 length: 17 amino acids. CDR3 coding DNA: TGTGCCAGCAGCCAACGCGGGGGGGGAAGGGGCAATCAGCCCCAGCATTTT. Amino acid sequence: CASSQRGGGRGNQPQHF.

The chain combines TRBV19 with TRBJ1-5; 12 bases agree with TRBD1. With 6 bases clipped from V and 6 bases from J, the junction kept 6 bases outside the gene matches. Germline V gene lookup returns CDR1 LNHDA and CDR2 SQIVND (reference sequence). CDR3 length: 15 residues. The CDR3 region is CASRDGTGGRQPQHF. The CDR3 nucleotides are TGTGCCAGTAGAGACGGGACAGGGGGCCGTCAGCCCCAGCATTTT.